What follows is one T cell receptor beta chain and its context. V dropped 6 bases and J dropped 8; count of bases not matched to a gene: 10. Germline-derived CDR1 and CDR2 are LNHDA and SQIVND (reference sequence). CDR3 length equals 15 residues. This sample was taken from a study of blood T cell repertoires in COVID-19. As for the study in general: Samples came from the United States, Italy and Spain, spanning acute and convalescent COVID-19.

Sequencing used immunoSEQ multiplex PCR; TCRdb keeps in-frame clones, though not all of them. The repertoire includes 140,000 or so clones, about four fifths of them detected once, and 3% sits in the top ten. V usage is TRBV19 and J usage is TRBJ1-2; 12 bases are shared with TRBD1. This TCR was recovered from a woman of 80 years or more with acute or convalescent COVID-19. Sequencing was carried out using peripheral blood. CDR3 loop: CASSKTGTGGDGYTF. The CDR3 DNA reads TGTGCCAGTAGCAAAACCGGGACAGGGGGCGACGGCTACACCTTC.